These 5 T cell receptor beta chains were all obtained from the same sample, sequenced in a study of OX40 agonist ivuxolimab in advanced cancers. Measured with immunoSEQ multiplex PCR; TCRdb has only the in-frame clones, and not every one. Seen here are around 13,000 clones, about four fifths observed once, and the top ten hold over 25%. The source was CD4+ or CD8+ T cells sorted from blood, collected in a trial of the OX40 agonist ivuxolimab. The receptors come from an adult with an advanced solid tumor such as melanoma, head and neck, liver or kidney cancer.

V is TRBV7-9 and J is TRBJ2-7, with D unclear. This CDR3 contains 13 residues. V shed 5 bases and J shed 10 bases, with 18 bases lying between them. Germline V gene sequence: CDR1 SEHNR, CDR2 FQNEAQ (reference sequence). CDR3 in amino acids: CASSGRPPVVQYF. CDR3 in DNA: TGTGCCAGCAGCGGAAGGCCTCCAGTGGTCCAGTACTTC. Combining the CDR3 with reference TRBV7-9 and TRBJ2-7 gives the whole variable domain DTGVSQNPRHKITKRGQNVTFRCDPISEHNRLYWYRQTLGQGPEFLTYFQNEAQLEKSRLLSDRFSAERPKGSFSTLEIQRTEQGDSAMYLCASSGRPPVVQYFGPGTRLTVT.

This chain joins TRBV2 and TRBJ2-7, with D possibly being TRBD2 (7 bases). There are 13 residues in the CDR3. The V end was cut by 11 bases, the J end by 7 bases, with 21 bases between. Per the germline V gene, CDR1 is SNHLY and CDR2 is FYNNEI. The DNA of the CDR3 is TGTGCCTCCAATAGGGGGGGGGCTTTGGAGCAGTACTTC. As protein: CASNRGGALEQYF.

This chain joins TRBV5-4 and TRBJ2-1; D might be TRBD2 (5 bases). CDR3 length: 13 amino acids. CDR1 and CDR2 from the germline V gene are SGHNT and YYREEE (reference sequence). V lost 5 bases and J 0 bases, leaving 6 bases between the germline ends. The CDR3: CASRLDSYNEQFF. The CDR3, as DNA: TGTGCCAGCAGACTAGACTCCTACAATGAGCAGTTCTTC.

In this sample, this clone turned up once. CDR3 residues: CASSVSVSGANVLTF. The DNA for the CDR3 is TGTGCCAGCAGCGTAAGCGTCTCTGGGGCCAACGTCCTGACTTTC. The chain is built from TRBV9 and TRBJ2-6; unclear D gene. V was cut by 1 base and J by 0 bases, with 5 bases left in between. Germline values: CDR1 SGDLS, CDR2 YYNGEE. The CDR3 extends over 15 amino acids.

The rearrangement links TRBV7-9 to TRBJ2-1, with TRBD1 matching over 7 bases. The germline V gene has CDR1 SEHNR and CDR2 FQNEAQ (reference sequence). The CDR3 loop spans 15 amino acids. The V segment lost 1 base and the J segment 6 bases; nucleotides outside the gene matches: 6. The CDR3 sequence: CASSLGDRVVNEQFF. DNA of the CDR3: TGTGCCAGCAGCTTAGGTGACAGGGTGGTCAATGAGCAGTTCTTC.